Listed here are 5 T cell receptor beta chains from one sample, sequenced in a study of cytotoxic CD8 clonotypes in ibrutinib-treated CLL. The data were produced by immunoSEQ multiplex PCR, yet TCRdb's version contains in-frame clones alone and is incomplete. This table holds 65,000 to 85,000 clones, roughly 85% found once. Sequenced material: PBMCs, taken after 24 months of ibrutinib treatment. These receptors were obtained from a human donor with chronic lymphocytic leukemia.

The chain carries TRBV9 and TRBJ2-6, with D unresolved. In germline, CDR1 is SGDLS, CDR2 YYNGEE. Trimming removed 4 bases at V and 0 bases at J, with 11 bases between. This CDR3 is 16 amino acids long. CDR3 in DNA: TGTGCCAGCAGCCGAACGGCTACCTCTGGGGCCAACGTCCTGACTTTC. Translation gives CASSRTATSGANVLTF.

The V call is TRBV30, the J call TRBJ1-5; TRBD1 agrees at 8 bases. Trimming took 4 bases from V and 0 from J; bases not matched to a gene: 11. This CDR3 region has 17 residues. Germline CDR1 GTSNPN, CDR2 SVGIG (reference sequence). CDR3 protein: CAWKAGTGGYSNQPQHF. DNA for the CDR3: TGTGCCTGGAAAGCCGGGACAGGCGGATATAGCAATCAGCCCCAGCATTTT.

The chain employs TRBV7-3 and TRBJ2-5, with a tentative D call TRBD1 (5 bases). The CDR3 runs to 15 residues. The V and J ends lost 2 bases and 5 bases respectively, with 15 bases between them. Germline CDR1 reads SGHTA; CDR2 reads FQGTGA. The CDR3: CASSLGYRGGETQYF. CDR3 coding DNA: TGTGCCAGCAGCTTAGGGTATAGGGGTGGCGAGACCCAGTACTTC.

The chain combines TRBV30 with TRBJ2-1; 7 positions agree with TRBD2. This CDR3 is 16 amino acids long. CDR1 GTSNPN and CDR2 SVGIG come from the germline V gene (reference sequence). J lost 10 bases, V lost 2 bases, and 17 bases had no gene match. The CDR3 nucleotides read TGTGCCTGGAGTACCTGGGGTGTCGGGAGGATCGGGGAGCAGTTCTTC. Amino acid sequence: CAWSTWGVGRIGEQFF.

The J gene is TRBJ2-7, the V gene TRBV11-2; 12 bases map to TRBD2. In germline, CDR1 is SGHAT, CDR2 FQNNGV. V lost 1 base and J lost 12; bases outside the gene matches: 10. The CDR3 contains 15 residues. In DNA, the CDR3 is TGTGCCAGCAGCTTAGGACTAGCGGGAGTGGTACGGCGGTACTTC. Translated: CASSLGLAGVVRRYF.